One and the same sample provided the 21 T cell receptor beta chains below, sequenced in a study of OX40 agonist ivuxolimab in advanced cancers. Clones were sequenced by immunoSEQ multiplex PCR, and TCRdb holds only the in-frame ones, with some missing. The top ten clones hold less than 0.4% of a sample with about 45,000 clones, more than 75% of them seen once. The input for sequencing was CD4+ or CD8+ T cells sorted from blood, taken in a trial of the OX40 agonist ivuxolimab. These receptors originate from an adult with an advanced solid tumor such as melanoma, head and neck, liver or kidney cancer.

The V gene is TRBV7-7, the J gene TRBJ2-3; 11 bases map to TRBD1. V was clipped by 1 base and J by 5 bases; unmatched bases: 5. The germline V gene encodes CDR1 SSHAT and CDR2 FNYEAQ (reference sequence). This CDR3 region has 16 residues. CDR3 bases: TGTGCCAGCAGCTTAGGTTCCGGGACAGGGGGAGATACGCAGTATTTT. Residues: CASSLGSGTGGDTQYF.

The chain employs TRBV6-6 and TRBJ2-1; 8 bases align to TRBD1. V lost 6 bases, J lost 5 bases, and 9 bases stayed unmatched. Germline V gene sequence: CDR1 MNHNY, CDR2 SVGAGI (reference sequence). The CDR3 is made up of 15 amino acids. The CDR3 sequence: CASSRTGTGNNEQFF. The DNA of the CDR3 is TGTGCCAGCAGCCGTACCGGGACAGGCAACAATGAGCAGTTCTTC.

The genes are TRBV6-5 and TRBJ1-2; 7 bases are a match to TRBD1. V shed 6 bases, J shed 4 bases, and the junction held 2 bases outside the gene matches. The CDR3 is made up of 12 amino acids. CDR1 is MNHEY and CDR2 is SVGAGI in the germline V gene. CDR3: CASRRDSYGYTF. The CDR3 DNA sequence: TGTGCCAGCAGACGGGACAGCTATGGCTACACCTTC.

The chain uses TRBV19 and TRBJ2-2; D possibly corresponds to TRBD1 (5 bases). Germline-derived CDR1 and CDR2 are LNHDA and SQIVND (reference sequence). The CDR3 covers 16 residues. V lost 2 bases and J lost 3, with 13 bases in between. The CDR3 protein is CASSISQAVDTGELFF. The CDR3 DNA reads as TGTGCCAGTAGTATATCACAGGCGGTCGACACCGGGGAGCTGTTTTTT.

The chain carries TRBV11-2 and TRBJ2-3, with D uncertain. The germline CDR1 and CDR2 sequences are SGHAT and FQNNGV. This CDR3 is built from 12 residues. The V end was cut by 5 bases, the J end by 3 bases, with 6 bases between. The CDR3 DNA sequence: TGTGCCAGCAGCCCTGGGACAGATACGCAGTATTTT. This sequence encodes CASSPGTDTQYF. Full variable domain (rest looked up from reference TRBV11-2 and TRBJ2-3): EAGVAQSPRYKIIEKRQSVAFWCNPISGHATLYWYQQILGQGPKLLIQFQNNGVVDDSQLPKDRFSAERLKGVDSTLKIQPAKLEDSAVYLCASSPGTDTQYFGPGTRLTVL.

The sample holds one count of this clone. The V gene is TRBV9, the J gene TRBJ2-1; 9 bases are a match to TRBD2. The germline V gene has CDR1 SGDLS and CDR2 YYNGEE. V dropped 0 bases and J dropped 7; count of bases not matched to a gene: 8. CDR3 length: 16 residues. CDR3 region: CASSVDGGGAGNEQFF. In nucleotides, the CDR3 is TGTGCCAGCAGCGTAGACGGCGGGGGGGCCGGGAATGAGCAGTTCTTC.

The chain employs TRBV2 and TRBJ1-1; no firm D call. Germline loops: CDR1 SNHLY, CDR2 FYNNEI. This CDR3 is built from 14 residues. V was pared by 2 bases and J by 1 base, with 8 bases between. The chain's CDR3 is CASSELAENTEAFF. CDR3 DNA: TGTGCCAGCAGTGAATTGGCGGAGAACACTGAAGCTTTCTTT.

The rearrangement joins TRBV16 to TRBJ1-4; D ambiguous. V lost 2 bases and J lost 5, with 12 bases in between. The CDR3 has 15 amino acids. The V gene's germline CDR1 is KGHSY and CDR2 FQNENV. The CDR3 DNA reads TGTGCCAGCAGCCAAACCGGAAACCCAAATGAAAAACTGTTTTTT. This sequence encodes CASSQTGNPNEKLFF.

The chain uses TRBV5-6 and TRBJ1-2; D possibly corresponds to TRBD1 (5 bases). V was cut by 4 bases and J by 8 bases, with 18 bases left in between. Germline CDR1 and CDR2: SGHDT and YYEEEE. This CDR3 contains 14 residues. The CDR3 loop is CASSRRDGPGGYTF. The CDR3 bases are TGTGCCAGCAGCCGACGGGACGGGCCAGGAGGCTACACCTTC. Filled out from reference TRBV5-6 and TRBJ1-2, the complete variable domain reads DAGVTQSPTHLIKTRGQQVTLRCSPKSGHDTVSWYQQALGQGPQFIFQYYEEEERQRGNFPDRFSGHQFPNYSSELNVNALLLGDSALYLCASSRRDGPGGYTFGSGTRLTVV.

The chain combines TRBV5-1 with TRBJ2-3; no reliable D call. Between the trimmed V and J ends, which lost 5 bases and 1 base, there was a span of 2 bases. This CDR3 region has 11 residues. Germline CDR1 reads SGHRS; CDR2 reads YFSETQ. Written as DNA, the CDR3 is TGCGCCAGCAGGGGCACAGATACGCAGTATTTT. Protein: CASRGTDTQYF.

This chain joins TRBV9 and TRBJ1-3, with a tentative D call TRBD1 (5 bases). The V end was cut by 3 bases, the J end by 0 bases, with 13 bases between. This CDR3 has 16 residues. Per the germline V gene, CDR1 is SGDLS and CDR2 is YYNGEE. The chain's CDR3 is CASSARQKSSGNTIYF. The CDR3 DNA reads TGTGCCAGCAGCGCTCGACAGAAGAGCTCTGGAAACACCATATATTTT.

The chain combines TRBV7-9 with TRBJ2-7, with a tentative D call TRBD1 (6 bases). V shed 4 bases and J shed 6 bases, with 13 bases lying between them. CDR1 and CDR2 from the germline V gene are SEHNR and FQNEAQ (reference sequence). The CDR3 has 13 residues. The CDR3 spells CASSSRQETEQYF. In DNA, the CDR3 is TGTGCCAGCAGCTCCCGACAGGAGACCGAGCAGTACTTC.

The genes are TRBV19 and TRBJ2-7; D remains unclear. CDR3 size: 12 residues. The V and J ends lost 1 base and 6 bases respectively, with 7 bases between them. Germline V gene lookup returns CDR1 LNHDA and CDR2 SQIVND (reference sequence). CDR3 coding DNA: TGTGCCAGTAGTATAGGATGGAGCGAGCAGTACTTC. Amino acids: CASSIGWSEQYF.

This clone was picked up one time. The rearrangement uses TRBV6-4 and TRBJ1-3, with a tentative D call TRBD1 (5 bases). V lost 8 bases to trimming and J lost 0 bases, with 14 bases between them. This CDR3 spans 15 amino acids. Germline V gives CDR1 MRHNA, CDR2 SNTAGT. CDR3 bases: TGTGCCAGCCTGAGGGCAGGGTACTCTGGAAACACCATATATTTT. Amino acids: CASLRAGYSGNTIYF.

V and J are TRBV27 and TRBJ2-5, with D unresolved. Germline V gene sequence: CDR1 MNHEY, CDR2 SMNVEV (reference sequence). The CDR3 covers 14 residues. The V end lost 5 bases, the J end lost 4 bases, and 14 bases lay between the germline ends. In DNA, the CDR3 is TGTGCCAGCAGTCTAAACTGGAATACAGAGACCCAGTACTTC. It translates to CASSLNWNTETQYF.

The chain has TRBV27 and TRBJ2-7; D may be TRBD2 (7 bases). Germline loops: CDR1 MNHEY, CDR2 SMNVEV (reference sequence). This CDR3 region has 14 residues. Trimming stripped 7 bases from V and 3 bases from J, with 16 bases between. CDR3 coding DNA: TGTGCCAGCACCAGGAGGGGGGGCTTCTACGAGCAGTACTTC. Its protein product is CASTRRGGFYEQYF.

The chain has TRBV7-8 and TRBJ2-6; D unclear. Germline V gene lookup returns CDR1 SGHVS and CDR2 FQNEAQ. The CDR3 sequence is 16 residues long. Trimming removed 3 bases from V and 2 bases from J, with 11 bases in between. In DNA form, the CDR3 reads TGTGCCAGCAGCTTTCCGTTGTTTCCTGGGGCCAACGTCCTGACTTTC. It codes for CASSFPLFPGANVLTF.

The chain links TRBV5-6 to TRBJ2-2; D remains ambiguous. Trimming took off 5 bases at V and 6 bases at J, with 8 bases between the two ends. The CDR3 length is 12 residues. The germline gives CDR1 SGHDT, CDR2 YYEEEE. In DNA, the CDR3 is TGTGCCAGCAGACAAGACGCCGGGGAGCTGTTTTTT. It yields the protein CASRQDAGELFF.

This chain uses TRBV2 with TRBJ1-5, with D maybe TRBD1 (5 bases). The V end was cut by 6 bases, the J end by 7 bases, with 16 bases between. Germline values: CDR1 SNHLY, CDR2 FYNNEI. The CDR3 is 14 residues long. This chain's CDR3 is CASREQGVFQPQHF. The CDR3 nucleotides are TGTGCCAGCAGGGAGCAGGGCGTGTTCCAGCCCCAGCATTTT.

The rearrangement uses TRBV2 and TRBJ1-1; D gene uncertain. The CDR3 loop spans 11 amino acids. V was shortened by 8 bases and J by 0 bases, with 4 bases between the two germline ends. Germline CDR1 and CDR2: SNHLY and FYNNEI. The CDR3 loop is CASRLNTEAFF. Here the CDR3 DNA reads TGTGCCAGCCGCTTGAACACTGAAGCTTTCTTT.

The CDR3 reads CAARTGEGEQYF. The CDR3 DNA reads TGTGCCGCCCGGACAGGGGAGGGCGAGCAGTACTTC. The rearrangement uses TRBV28 and TRBJ2-7; 9 nucleotides align to TRBD1. With 11 bases clipped from V and 6 bases from J, the junction kept 8 bases outside the gene matches. Germline loops: CDR1 MDHEN, CDR2 SYDVKM. This CDR3 has 12 amino acids.